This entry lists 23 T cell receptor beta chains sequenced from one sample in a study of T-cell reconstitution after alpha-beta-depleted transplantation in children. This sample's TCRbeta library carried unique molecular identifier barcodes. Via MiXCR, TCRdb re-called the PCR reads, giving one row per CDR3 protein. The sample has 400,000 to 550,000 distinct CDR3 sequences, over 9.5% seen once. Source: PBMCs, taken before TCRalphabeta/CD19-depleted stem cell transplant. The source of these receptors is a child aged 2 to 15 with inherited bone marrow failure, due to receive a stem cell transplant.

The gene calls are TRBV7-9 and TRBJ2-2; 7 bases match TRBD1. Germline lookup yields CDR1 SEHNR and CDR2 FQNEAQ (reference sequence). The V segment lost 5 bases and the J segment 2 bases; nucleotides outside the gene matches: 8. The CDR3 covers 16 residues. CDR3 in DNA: TGTGCCAGCAGCCCCTTCGGGGACAGAAACACCGGGGAGCTGTTTTTT. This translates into CASSPFGDRNTGELFF.

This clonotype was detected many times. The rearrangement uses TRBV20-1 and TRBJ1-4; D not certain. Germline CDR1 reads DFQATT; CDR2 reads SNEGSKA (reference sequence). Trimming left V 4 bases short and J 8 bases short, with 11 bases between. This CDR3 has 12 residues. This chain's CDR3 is CSATGEGEKLFF. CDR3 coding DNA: TGCAGTGCTACCGGGGAAGGGGAAAAACTGTTTTTT.

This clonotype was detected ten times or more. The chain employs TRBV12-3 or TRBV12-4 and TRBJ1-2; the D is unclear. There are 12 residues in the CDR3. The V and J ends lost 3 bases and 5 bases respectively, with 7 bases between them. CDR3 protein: CASSFLLYGYTF. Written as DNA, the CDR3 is TGTGCCAGCAGTTTCCTTCTATATGGCTACACCTTC.

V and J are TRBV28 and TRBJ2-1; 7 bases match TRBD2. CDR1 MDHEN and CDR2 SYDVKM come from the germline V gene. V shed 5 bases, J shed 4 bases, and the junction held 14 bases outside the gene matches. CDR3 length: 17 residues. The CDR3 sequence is CASSNTPGLAEYNEQFF. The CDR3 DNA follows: TGTGCCAGCAGTAACACTCCGGGGCTAGCGGAATACAATGAGCAGTTCTTC.

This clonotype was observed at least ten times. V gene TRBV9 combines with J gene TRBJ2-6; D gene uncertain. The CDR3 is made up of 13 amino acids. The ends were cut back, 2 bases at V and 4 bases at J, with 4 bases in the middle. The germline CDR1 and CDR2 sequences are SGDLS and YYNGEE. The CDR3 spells CASSVVGANVLTF. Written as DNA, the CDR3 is TGTGCCAGCAGCGTGGTCGGGGCCAACGTCCTGACTTTC.

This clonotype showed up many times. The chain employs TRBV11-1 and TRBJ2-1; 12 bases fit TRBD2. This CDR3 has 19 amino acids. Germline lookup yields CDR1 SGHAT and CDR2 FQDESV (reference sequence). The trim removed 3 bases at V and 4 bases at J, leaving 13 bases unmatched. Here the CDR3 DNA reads TGTGCCAGCAGCTTGCCCCGACTAGCGGGAGACCTTTTGTACAATGAGCAGTTCTTC. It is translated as CASSLPRLAGDLLYNEQFF.

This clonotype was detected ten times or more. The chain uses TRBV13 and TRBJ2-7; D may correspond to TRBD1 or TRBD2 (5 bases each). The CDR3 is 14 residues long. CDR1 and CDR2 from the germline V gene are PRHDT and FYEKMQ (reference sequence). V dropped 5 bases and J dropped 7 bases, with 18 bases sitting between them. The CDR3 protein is CASSPGPRAGEQYF. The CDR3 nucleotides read TGTGCCAGCAGCCCGGGGCCCAGGGCAGGGGAGCAGTACTTC.

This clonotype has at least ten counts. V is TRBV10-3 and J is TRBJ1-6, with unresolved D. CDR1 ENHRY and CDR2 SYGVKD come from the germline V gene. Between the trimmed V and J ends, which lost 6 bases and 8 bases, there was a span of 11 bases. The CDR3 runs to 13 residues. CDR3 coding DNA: TGTGCCATCAGCCCACGAGATGATTCACCCCTCCACTTT. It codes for CAISPRDDSPLHF.

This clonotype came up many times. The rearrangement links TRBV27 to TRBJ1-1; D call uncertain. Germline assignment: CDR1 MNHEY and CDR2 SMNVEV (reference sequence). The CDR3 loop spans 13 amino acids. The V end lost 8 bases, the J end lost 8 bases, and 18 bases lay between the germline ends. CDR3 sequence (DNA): TGTGCCAGCTGCTCCCAAGGCGAAAAGGAAGCTTTCTTT. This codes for CASCSQGEKEAFF.

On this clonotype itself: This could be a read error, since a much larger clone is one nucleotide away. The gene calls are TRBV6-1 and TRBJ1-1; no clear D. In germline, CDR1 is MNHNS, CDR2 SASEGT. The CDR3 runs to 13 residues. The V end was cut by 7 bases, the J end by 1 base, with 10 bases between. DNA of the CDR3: TGTGCCAGCATCGCGATCAAGAACACTGAAGCTTTCTTT. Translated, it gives CASIAIKNTEAFF.

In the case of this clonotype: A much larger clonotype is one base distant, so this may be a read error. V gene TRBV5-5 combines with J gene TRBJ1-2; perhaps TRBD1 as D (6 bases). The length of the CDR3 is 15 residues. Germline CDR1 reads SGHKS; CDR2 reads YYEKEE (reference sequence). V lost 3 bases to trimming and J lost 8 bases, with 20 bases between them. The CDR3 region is CASSWSGTRGRGYTF. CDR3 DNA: TGTGCCAGCAGCTGGTCCGGGACAAGGGGCAGGGGCTACACCTTC.

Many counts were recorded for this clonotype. Written as DNA, the CDR3 is TGCGCCAGCAGCTTATCCCGGGGGTCTGGAAACACCATATATTTT. It yields the protein CASSLSRGSGNTIYF. V usage is TRBV4-1 and J usage is TRBJ1-3; a weak D match, TRBD1 (5 bases). The V gene lost 5 bases and the J gene lost 1 base, with 12 bases spanning the gap. Germline-derived CDR1 and CDR2 are MGHRA and YSYEKL. The CDR3 has 15 residues.

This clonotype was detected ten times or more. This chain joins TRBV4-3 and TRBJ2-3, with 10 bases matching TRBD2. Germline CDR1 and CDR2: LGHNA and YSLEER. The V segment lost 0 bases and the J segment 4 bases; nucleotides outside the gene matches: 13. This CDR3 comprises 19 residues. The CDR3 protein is CASSQEAPIAGGGADTQYF. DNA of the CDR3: TGCGCCAGCAGCCAAGAAGCCCCCATAGCGGGAGGTGGTGCAGATACGCAGTATTTT.

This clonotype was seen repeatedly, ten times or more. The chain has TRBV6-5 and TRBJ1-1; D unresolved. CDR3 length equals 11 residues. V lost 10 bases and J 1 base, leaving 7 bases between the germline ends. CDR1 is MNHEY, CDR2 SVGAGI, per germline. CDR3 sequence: CATQGNTEAFF. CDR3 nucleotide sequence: TGTGCCACTCAAGGGAACACTGAAGCTTTCTTT.

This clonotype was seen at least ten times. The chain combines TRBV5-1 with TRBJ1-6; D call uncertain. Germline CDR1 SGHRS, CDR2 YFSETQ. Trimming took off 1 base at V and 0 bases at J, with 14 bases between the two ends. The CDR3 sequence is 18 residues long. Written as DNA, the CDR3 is TGCGCCAGCAGCTTGAGCCCACCGGGTAGCTCCTATAATTCACCCCTCCACTTT. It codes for CASSLSPPGSSYNSPLHF.

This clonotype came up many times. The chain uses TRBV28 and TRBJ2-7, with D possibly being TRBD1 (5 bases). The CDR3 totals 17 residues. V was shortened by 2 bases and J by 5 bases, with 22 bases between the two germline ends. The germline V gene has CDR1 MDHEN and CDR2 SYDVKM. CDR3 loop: CASSLPGFGVTADEQYF. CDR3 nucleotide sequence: TGTGCCAGCAGTTTACCAGGGTTTGGGGTGACAGCTGACGAGCAGTACTTC.

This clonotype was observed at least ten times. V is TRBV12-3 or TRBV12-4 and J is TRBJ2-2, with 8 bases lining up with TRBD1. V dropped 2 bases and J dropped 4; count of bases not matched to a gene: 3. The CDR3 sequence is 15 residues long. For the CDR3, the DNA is TGTGCCAGCAGTTTAATAGGACAGGGCACCGGGGAGCTGTTTTTT. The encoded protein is CASSLIGQGTGELFF.

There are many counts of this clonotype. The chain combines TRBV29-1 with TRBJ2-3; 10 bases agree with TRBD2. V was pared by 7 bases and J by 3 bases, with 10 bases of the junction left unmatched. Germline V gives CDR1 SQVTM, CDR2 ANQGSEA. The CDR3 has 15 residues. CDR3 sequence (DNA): TGCAGCGGGGAAGCGGGAGGGCCAGGAACAGATACGCAGTATTTT. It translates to CSGEAGGPGTDTQYF.

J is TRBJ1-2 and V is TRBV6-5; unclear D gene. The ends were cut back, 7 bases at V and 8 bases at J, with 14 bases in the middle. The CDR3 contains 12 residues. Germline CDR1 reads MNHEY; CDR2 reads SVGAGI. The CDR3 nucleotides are TGTGCCAGCACCCGGGGAGGAGGGGGCTACACCTTC. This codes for CASTRGGGGYTF.

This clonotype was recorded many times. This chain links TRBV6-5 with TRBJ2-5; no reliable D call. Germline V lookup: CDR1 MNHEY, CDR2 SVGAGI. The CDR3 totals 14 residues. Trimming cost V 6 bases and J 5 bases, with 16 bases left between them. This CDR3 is CASRYLAEAETQYF. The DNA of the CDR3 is TGTGCCAGCAGGTATCTGGCTGAGGCGGAGACCCAGTACTTC.

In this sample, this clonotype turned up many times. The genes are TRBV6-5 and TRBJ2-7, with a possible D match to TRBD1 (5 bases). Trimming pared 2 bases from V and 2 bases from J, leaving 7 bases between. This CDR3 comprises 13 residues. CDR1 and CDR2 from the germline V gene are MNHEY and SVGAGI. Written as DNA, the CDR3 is TGTGCCAGCAGTTACCAGGGTCCCTACGAGCAGTACTTC. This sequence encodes CASSYQGPYEQYF.

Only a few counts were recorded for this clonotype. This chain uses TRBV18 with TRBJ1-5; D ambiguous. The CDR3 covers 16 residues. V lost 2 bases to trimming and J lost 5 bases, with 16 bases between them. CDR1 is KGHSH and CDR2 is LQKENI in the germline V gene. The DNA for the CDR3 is TGTGCCAGCTCACCATCCGGACTTTCCTACCATCAGCCCCAGCATTTT. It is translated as CASSPSGLSYHQPQHF.

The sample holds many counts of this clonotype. The CDR3 here is CASHLAYEQYF. CDR3 nucleotide sequence: TGTGCCAGCCACCTCGCTTACGAGCAGTACTTC. The V and J genes are TRBV2 and TRBJ2-7; no firm D call. Germline CDR1 SNHLY, CDR2 FYNNEI. The V and J ends lost 8 bases and 4 bases respectively, with 9 bases between them. The CDR3 loop spans 11 amino acids. Full variable domain (outside the CDR3, taken from reference TRBV2 and TRBJ2-7): EPEVTQTPSHQVTQMGQEVILRCVPISNHLYFYWYRQILGQKVEFLVSFYNNEISEKSEIFDDQFSVERPDGSNFTLKIRSTKLEDSAMYFCASHLAYEQYFGPGTRLTVT.